These 18 T cell receptor beta chains share one sample of origin, sequenced in a study of human T cells and chemical hapten exposure (dated by TCRdb to the early 2020s). The time point tag for this specimen amounts to: patch test 2, 6 weeks after DPC sensitization. What the treatment or condition label conveys for this sample: therapeutic diphenylcyclopropenone sensitization with weekly scalp DPC. The protocol used for the library was RACE. TCRdb records NextSeq 500 as the sequencer. TCRdb ran its own pipeline on the public reads, namely fastp trimming at Q25 and MiXCR clone calling, and kept in-frame beta chains. CDR3 protein sequences are deduplicated, and each keeps its most common genes and DNA. In this sample the table shows approximately 350,000 distinct CDR3 sequences, around 6% of which occur a single time. The ten largest make up more than 5.5% of the sample. This material consisted of whole blood, taken in connection with sensitization to the hapten diphenylcyclopropenone (DPC). Receptor source: a woman younger than 30 with alopecia areata. Some clones in this sample may be carry-over from other donors' samples.

This clonotype has a count of ten or more. The rearrangement joins TRBV20-1 to TRBJ1-3; D gene ambiguous. The CDR3 totals 14 residues. The V end was cut by 2 bases, the J end by 2 bases, with 10 bases between. From germline, CDR1 is DFQATT and CDR2 SNEGSKA (reference sequence). The CDR3 reads CSARPGQAGNTIYF. The CDR3 region has the DNA TGCAGTGCTAGACCGGGCCAGGCTGGAAACACCATATATTTT.

This clonotype has only a few counts. The gene calls are TRBV10-3 and TRBJ2-7; 8 bases agree with TRBD2. Germline CDR1 reads ENHRY; CDR2 reads SYGVKD. Losses at the gene ends were 6 bases for V and 3 bases for J; bases not matched to a gene: 7. This CDR3 is built from 14 residues. The CDR3 coding sequence is TGTGCCATCAGGGCAGCGGGGGACCACTACGAGCAGTACTTC. Its protein product is CAIRAAGDHYEQYF.

This clonotype was seen many times. The junction differs from germline at one of its ends, possibly a read error. This sequence joins TRBV28 and TRBJ1-5; the D is unclear. Germline V lookup: CDR1 MDHEN, CDR2 SYDVKM. This CDR3 has 11 amino acids. The CDR3 region has the DNA TGCGCCAGCAGCTTTCGCCAGCCCCAGCATTTT. This sequence encodes CASSFRQPQHF.

Ten or more counts support this clonotype. The chain is built from TRBV4-1 and TRBJ1-4; a possible D gene is TRBD1 (6 bases). V was cut by 4 bases and J by 4 bases, with 13 bases left in between. CDR1 and CDR2 from the germline V gene are MGHRA and YSYEKL. The CDR3 is 15 amino acids. CDR3 DNA: TGCGCCAGCAGCCGTCACAGGGTTGTTAATGAAAAACTGTTTTTT. Residues: CASSRHRVVNEKLFF.

As to this clonotype: The junction does not match germline at one end; this may be a read error. The gene calls are TRBV20-1 and TRBJ2-2; TRBD1 aligns across 8 bases. The CDR3 is 13 amino acids. The germline gives CDR1 DFQATT, CDR2 SNEGSKA (reference sequence). CDR3 sequence reads: CSVGQGLTGEPFF. As DNA, the CDR3 is TGCAGTGTAGGACAGGGTCTCACCGGGGAGCCGTTTTTT.

This clonotype was found many times. The chain has TRBV7-2 and TRBJ1-2; tentative D call: TRBD1 (5 bases). V lost 3 bases and J lost 5, with 13 bases in between. The CDR3 contains 14 residues. Germline loops: CDR1 SGHTA, CDR2 FQGNSA. CDR3 amino acids: CASSFAADSYGYTF. The CDR3 coding sequence is TGTGCCAGCAGCTTCGCTGCAGACAGTTATGGCTACACCTTC.

This clonotype showed up many times. The chain has TRBV5-1 and TRBJ2-1, with 7 nucleotides matching TRBD1. The CDR3 has 16 amino acids. Germline V gene sequence: CDR1 SGHRS, CDR2 YFSETQ. Trimming took 1 base from V and 1 from J; bases not matched to a gene: 5. Here the CDR3 reads CASSLYRGSSYNEQFF. The CDR3 coding sequence is TGCGCCAGCAGCTTGTACAGGGGTTCGTCCTACAATGAGCAGTTCTTC.

The J gene is TRBJ2-1, the V gene TRBV5-1, with D possibly being TRBD1 (5 bases). The length of the CDR3 is 16 residues. The V gene's germline CDR1 is SGHRS and CDR2 YFSETQ. V was cut by 0 bases and J by 0 bases, with 10 bases left in between. CDR3 nucleotides: TGCGCCAGCAGCTTGGATGGGGCCCTCTCCTACAATGAGCAGTTCTTC. It specifies CASSLDGALSYNEQFF. Looking up the rest from reference TRBV5-1 and TRBJ2-1 gives the full variable domain: KAGVTQTPRYLIKTRGQQVTLSCSPISGHRSVSWYQQTPGQGLQFLFEYFSETQRNKGNFPGRFSGRQFSNSRSEMNVSTLELGDSALYLCASSLDGALSYNEQFFGPGTRLTVL.

This clonotype has only a few counts. The chain joins TRBV27 to TRBJ2-7; 10 bases align to TRBD2. J gave up 1 base and V 6 bases, and 6 bases lay outside the gene matches. The CDR3 consists of 15 residues. Germline assignment: CDR1 MNHEY and CDR2 SMNVEV (reference sequence). This CDR3 reads CASRRRTSGSYEQYF. The CDR3 bases are TGTGCCAGCAGGCGTCGGACTAGCGGTTCCTACGAGCAGTACTTC.

Concerning this clonotype: This CDR3 fails to terminate in the conserved phenylalanine or tryptophan, so it likely reflects a read error. CDR3 in DNA: TGCGCCAGCAGCACCCCTTTGGCGTCTACTGAGCAGTTCATC. Its translation: CASSTPLASTEQFI. The chain links TRBV5-1 to TRBJ2-1, with D unresolved. Germline CDR1 is SGHRS and CDR2 is YFSETQ. CDR3 length equals 14 residues. V was pared by 4 bases and J by 9 bases, with 17 bases between.

As regards this clonotype: The junction does not match germline at one end; this may be a read error. The chain uses TRBV7-8 and TRBJ1-3; possibly TRBD1 for D (6 bases). The CDR3 has 16 amino acids. Germline V lookup: CDR1 SGHVS, CDR2 FQNEAQ. The chain's CDR3 is CASSLGGQLSGNSIYF. The CDR3 DNA reads as TGTGCCAGCAGCTTAGGGGGACAACTTTCCGGAAACTCCATATATTTT.

This clonotype showed up just a few times. This rearrangement joins TRBV5-4 to TRBJ1-1, with 8 bases that match TRBD1. J gave up 5 bases and V 1 base, and 4 bases lay outside the gene matches. The germline gives CDR1 SGHNT, CDR2 YYREEE (reference sequence). This CDR3 region has 14 residues. The CDR3 sequence: CASSLTGGKTEAFF. CDR3 coding DNA: TGTGCCAGCAGCTTGACAGGGGGTAAGACTGAAGCTTTCTTT.

Only a few counts were recorded for this clonotype. The V call is TRBV6-5, the J call TRBJ2-6; D might be TRBD2 (6 bases). CDR3 size: 17 residues. V was trimmed by 0 bases and J by 4 bases, leaving 13 bases between them. Germline CDR1 is MNHEY and CDR2 is SVGAGI. As DNA, the CDR3 is TGTGCCAGCAGTTACTCGTTACAGGCGGGAGGGGCCAACGTCCTGACTTTC. It translates to CASSYSLQAGGANVLTF.

This clonotype was recorded at least ten times. The chain recombines TRBV12-3 or TRBV12-4 with TRBJ2-6; perhaps TRBD1 as D (5 bases). This CDR3 comprises 16 residues. V was trimmed by 1 base and J by 0 bases, leaving 7 bases between them. This chain's CDR3 is CASSLDRYSGANVLTF. DNA for the CDR3: TGTGCCAGCAGTTTAGACAGGTACTCTGGGGCCAACGTCCTGACTTTC.

In this sample, this clonotype turned up many times. The J gene is TRBJ1-1, the V gene TRBV12-3 or TRBV12-4; D gene ambiguous. V lost 8 bases to trimming and J lost 0 bases, with 10 bases between them. The CDR3 contains 13 residues. This chain's CDR3 is CASAVNLNTEAFF. The CDR3 nucleotides read TGTGCCAGCGCAGTGAACTTGAACACTGAAGCTTTCTTT.

This clonotype occurred many times. At one end, the junction sequence differs from germline, possibly due to a read error. The chain is built from TRBV5-1 and TRBJ1-6; D gene unclear. Germline V CDR1 and CDR2: SGHRS, YFSETQ. The CDR3 spans 8 residues. The CDR3 is CASSLEVF. Written as DNA, the CDR3 is TGCGCCAGCAGCTTGGAGGTATTT.

This clonotype was observed many times. The rearrangement links TRBV7-8 to TRBJ2-7; 7 positions agree with TRBD2. This CDR3 region has 14 residues. The V segment lost 5 bases and the J segment 0 bases; nucleotides outside the gene matches: 4. Germline loops: CDR1 SGHVS, CDR2 FQNEAQ. The CDR3: CASSPRGGSYEQYF. As DNA, the CDR3 is TGTGCCAGCAGCCCCCGCGGGGGCTCCTACGAGCAGTACTTC.

This clonotype was counted a few times. The chain is built from TRBV5-1 and TRBJ2-7; 8 bases map to TRBD1. With V trimmed by 4 bases and J by 5 bases, 8 bases remained unmatched. The length of the CDR3 is 14 residues. Germline-derived CDR1 and CDR2 are SGHRS and YFSETQ. This chain's CDR3 is CASSPSTGAHEQYF. Here the CDR3 DNA reads TGCGCCAGCAGCCCGTCGACAGGGGCCCACGAGCAGTACTTC. Full variable domain (rest looked up from reference TRBV5-1 and TRBJ2-7): KAGVTQTPRYLIKTRGQQVTLSCSPISGHRSVSWYQQTPGQGLQFLFEYFSETQRNKGNFPGRFSGRQFSNSRSEMNVSTLELGDSALYLCASSPSTGAHEQYFGPGTRLTVT.